These 13 T cell receptor beta chains originate from one sample sequenced in a study of T cells in Graves' hyperthyroidism and ophthalmopathy. RNA transcripts served as the template for amplifying TCR beta CDR3 regions. First-round RT-PCR targeting the TCR CDR3 was performed with the HTBI primer set. Each CDR3 protein is one row after TCRdb ran MiXCR on the multiplex PCR reads. Counted here are about 290,000 distinct CDR3 sequences, 15% to 20% occurring once; the ten biggest clones make up around 58%. The sequenced material came from blood. The receptor source for this set is a woman aged 55-69 years with Graves' ophthalmopathy.

Many counts were recorded for this clonotype. The V call is TRBV2, the J call TRBJ1-1; unclear D gene. Per the germline V gene, CDR1 is SNHLY and CDR2 is FYNNEI. The CDR3 is made up of 15 amino acids. V lost 6 bases to trimming and J lost 1 base, with 15 bases between them. The DNA for the CDR3 is TGTGCCAGCAGCGACGTGGACCCGGCGAACACTGAAGCTTTCTTT. Encoded protein: CASSDVDPANTEAFF.

This clonotype has just a few counts. CDR3 residues: CASSPLAGATYEQYF. The CDR3 DNA reads as TGTGCCAGCAGCCCATTAGCGGGAGCGACATACGAGCAGTACTTC. The chain uses TRBV14 and TRBJ2-7; TRBD2 matches at 9 bases. Per germline, CDR1 SGHDN and CDR2 FVKESK. The CDR3 consists of 15 residues. V trimming: 4 bases; J trimming: 4 bases; junction bases outside the gene matches: 8.

This clonotype has a count of ten or more. V gene TRBV11-3 combines with J gene TRBJ1-5; 7 bases are a match to TRBD1. CDR1 is SGHNT, CDR2 YENEEA, per germline. The CDR3 consists of 14 residues. The V and J ends lost 5 bases and 10 bases, in that order; junction bases with no gene match: 11. The CDR3 protein is CASSVWTGPIPQHF. CDR3 coding DNA: TGTGCCAGCAGCGTTTGGACAGGTCCCATCCCCCAGCATTTT.

This sequence joins TRBV19 and TRBJ2-3; D not certain. In germline, CDR1 is LNHDA, CDR2 SQIVND (reference sequence). The CDR3 loop spans 13 amino acids. The V and J ends lost 7 bases and 0 bases respectively, with 8 bases between them. DNA for the CDR3: TGTGCCAGTACCATTTCAAGCACAGATACGCAGTATTTT. Protein: CASTISSTDTQYF.

This clonotype was counted only a few times. V usage is TRBV15 and J usage is TRBJ1-1; D unresolved. The germline CDR1 and CDR2 sequences are LNHNV and YYDKDF (reference sequence). The CDR3 contains 14 residues. Trimming cost V 3 bases and J 1 base, with 9 bases left between them. The CDR3 region has the DNA TGTGCCACCAGCAGGGCAGGAACGAACACTGAAGCTTTCTTT. Translation: CATSRAGTNTEAFF.

The chain joins TRBV20-1 to TRBJ1-3; D is undetermined. This CDR3 has 15 residues. Trimming stripped 2 bases from V and 0 bases from J, with 11 bases between. Germline CDR1 DFQATT, CDR2 SNEGSKA (reference sequence). The CDR3 loop is CSARTGANSGNTIYF. DNA for the CDR3: TGCAGTGCTAGAACGGGAGCCAACTCTGGAAACACCATATATTTT.

This clonotype was detected ten times or more. This sequence joins TRBV18 and TRBJ1-1, with D unresolved. Germline CDR1 KGHSH, CDR2 LQKENI. CDR3 length: 16 residues. The V and J ends lost 2 bases and 0 bases respectively, with 13 bases between them. CDR3 sequence reads: CASSPFNSDMNTEAFF. The CDR3 bases are TGTGCCAGCTCACCATTTAACTCGGATATGAACACTGAAGCTTTCTTT.

This clonotype appeared once. Mismatch with germline at one junction end may stem from a read error. The chain joins TRBV5-1 to TRBJ2-3, with 8 bases lining up with TRBD1. Germline CDR1 reads SGHRS; CDR2 reads YFSETQ. The CDR3 sequence is 16 residues long. The CDR3 protein is CASSLGAGGGTDTQYF. In nucleotides, the CDR3 is TGTGCCAGCAGCTTAGGGGCAGGGGGCGGCACAGATACGCAGTATTTT. The full variable domain, completed using reference TRBV5-1 and TRBJ2-3, is KAGVTQTPRYLIKTRGQQVTLSCSPISGHRSVSWYQQTPGQGLQFLFEYFSETQRNKGNFPGRFSGRQFSNSRSEMNVSTLELGDSALYLCASSLGAGGGTDTQYFGPGTRLTVL.

J is TRBJ1-2 and V is TRBV6-1; D remains unclear. Germline CDR1 MNHNS, CDR2 SASEGT. Between the trimmed V and J ends, which lost 6 bases and 5 bases, there was a span of 19 bases. The CDR3 sequence is 15 residues long. The CDR3: CASRGQAGGKYGYTF. CDR3 in DNA: TGTGCCAGCAGAGGCCAAGCAGGCGGGAAATATGGCTACACCTTC.

This clonotype was seen many times. The chain uses TRBV20-1 and TRBJ1-1, with D uncertain. The CDR3 runs to 11 residues. CDR1 is DFQATT, CDR2 SNEGSKA, per germline (reference sequence). V was shortened by 6 bases and J by 11 bases, with 16 bases between the two germline ends. The CDR3: CSAGEGAGAFF. In DNA, the CDR3 is TGCAGTGCCGGAGAAGGCGCGGGGGCTTTCTTT.

This clonotype was detected ten times or more. This sequence joins TRBV6-1 and TRBJ1-5; D gene ambiguous. Germline V CDR1 and CDR2: MNHNS, SASEGT. Trimming shortened V by 6 bases and J by 7 bases, and 16 bases separated the two germline ends. This CDR3 is built from 14 residues. The CDR3 loop is CASSASMGRQPQHF. For the CDR3, the DNA is TGTGCCAGCAGCGCATCCATGGGTCGGCAGCCCCAGCATTTT.

The V gene is TRBV3-1, the J gene TRBJ1-2; no reliable D call. The CDR3 length is 15 residues. V was trimmed by 1 base and J by 4 bases, leaving 13 bases between them. Germline CDR1 reads LGHDT; CDR2 reads YNNKEL (reference sequence). CDR3 sequence: CASSQAAGSLYGYTF. The CDR3 coding sequence is TGTGCCAGCAGCCAAGCCGCCGGGTCTCTCTATGGCTACACCTTC. Complete variable domain (other parts from reference TRBV3-1 and TRBJ1-2): DTAVSQTPKYLVTQMGNDKSIKCEQNLGHDTMYWYKQDSKKFLKIMFSYNNKELIINETVPNRFSPKSPDKAHLNLHINSLELGDSAVYFCASSQAAGSLYGYTFGSGTRLTVV.

This clonotype came up many times. The CDR3 sequence is CSAQDGGQPQHF. As DNA, the CDR3 is TGCAGCGCCCAGGACGGCGGTCAGCCCCAGCATTTT. This chain joins TRBV29-1 and TRBJ1-5, with D hard to call. Germline CDR1 is SQVTM and CDR2 is ANQGSEA. V lost 7 bases, J lost 6 bases, and 13 bases lay in between. There are 12 residues in the CDR3.